This TCR beta chain is from a study of blood T cell repertoires in COVID-19. Profiled with immunoSEQ multiplex PCR; TCRdb holds only in-frame clones, not every one. Of around 63,000 clones in the sample, 65% to 85% are singletons; the top ten hold 7.2%. CDR1 and CDR2 (germline): MNHEY, SVGAGI. The CDR3 has 14 amino acids. V gave up 5 bases and J gave up 8 bases, with 18 bases separating them. V and J are TRBV6-5 and TRBJ1-2; TRBD1 might be the D (5 bases). This TCR was sampled from a man aged 60 to 75 with acute or convalescent COVID-19. Sequencing input: peripheral blood. The CDR3 bases are TGTGCCAGCAGTACCCGGGGGGAGTATCAGGGCTACACCTTC. Protein sequence: CASSTRGEYQGYTF.